This paragraph covers one TCR beta chain sequence. The record originates from a study of PD-1 blockade in classical Hodgkin lymphoma. Study in general: Patients had nivolumab dosed at 3 mg/kg, delivered intravenously every 2 weeks.

The CDR3 totals 15 residues. Trimming removed 6 bases at V and 0 bases at J, with 12 bases between. CDR1 and CDR2 (germline): SEHNR, FQNEAQ (reference sequence). No patient escaped relapse after autologous stem cell transplantation, and brentuximab vedotin exposure varied. Some clones are missing from TCRdb's copy, which holds only in-frame ones; the method was immunoSEQ multiplex PCR. The sample shows some 16,000 clones, 65% of them seen only once. The receptor was derived from a human donor with classical Hodgkin lymphoma. The gene calls are TRBV7-9 and TRBJ2-1, with D maybe TRBD2 (6 bases). The sample here was peripheral blood mononuclear cells (PBMCs), taken before the second cycle of nivolumab. The DNA for the CDR3 is TGTGCCAGCAGATCTCCGGGACTCTCCTACAATGAGCAGTTCTTC. This gives the protein CASRSPGLSYNEQFF.